This T cell receptor beta chain was recorded in a study of post-analysis software for immune sequencing data (dated by TCRdb to about 2015). About the full investigation: Relapsing-remitting, secondary progressive and progressive-relapsing multiple sclerosis were recorded as disease courses, and subtype annotation was lacking for some patients. The patient repertoires were compared against approximately eleven previously published healthy control repertoires obtained from donors aged about 6 to 28 years. A subset of samples was prepared in parallel using single-end sample barcoding, then pooled and co-amplified after Illumina adapter ligation.

TCR beta repertoires were profiled from peripheral blood of 13 young patients with multiple sclerosis to demonstrate the VDJtools post-analysis software. The patients with multiple sclerosis were children and adolescents between roughly 6 and 17 years of age. Library construction relied on PCR. The sequencer listed for this sample is Illumina HiSeq 2500. To reduce PCR and sequencing biases, unique molecular identifiers were incorporated into the TCR beta cDNA libraries. Approximately 500,000 cDNA molecules were obtained for every 1 to 10 million input T cells, so each molecule roughly corresponded to one T cell. The patient libraries were prepared and sequenced using the same protocol as the earlier healthy control dataset. Within a given batch, samples were prepared together, multiplexed and sequenced on the same HiSeq lane. Processing in the source paper ran as follows. Raw barcoded reads were processed with MIGEC, and single-read molecular identifier groups were discarded before consensus assembly and CDR3 extraction. VDJtools was used for post-analysis of the clonotype tables, and diversity was normalized by down-sampling every dataset to the size of the smallest sample. Repertoire overlap clustering matched CDR3 amino acid but not nucleotide sequences to correct batch-related cross-sample contamination. Using fastp at Q25 and MiXCR, TCRdb reprocessed the public reads and kept productive beta chains. Duplicate CDR3 protein sequences are folded into a single record with the most common DNA and genes. The V and J calls, along with clone size, are taken from TCRdb and not from the paper's own processing. In all, the sample holds about 770,000 distinct CDR3 sequences, and 35% to 55% of those were seen once. Together, the top ten hold roughly 5.2% of the sample.

The full study reports these points: Multiple sclerosis patients had significantly lower normalized Chao1 diversity than controls, a result that suggests substantial peripheral T-cell clonal expansion. When samples were clustered directly using the F measure, samples prepared in the same batch co-clustered strongly, which prompted a batch-effect correction. The multiple sclerosis patient group was slightly younger than the control group. Patients showed significantly higher frequencies than controls for several TRBV segments, among them TRBV5-6, TRBV5-1 and TRBV20-1.

With regard to this clonotype: The clone's antigen remains unknown. Per-base qualities were not stored, and no clone one base away is much larger.

Reading from cysteine to phenylalanine, the CDR3 counts 16 amino acids. Of all the DNA, just the CDR3 is kept, 48 bases in frame from base 1. Unmatched junction bases come to 10, with V trimmed by 5 bases and J by 5 bases. Taken from the germline V gene, the CDR1 and CDR2 loops are SGHTA and FQGNSA. The TCR was taken from a girl aged 10 to 17 with multiple sclerosis. The sequence is built from TRBV7-2 and TRBJ2-5; 11 of the junction bases match TRBD2. Material for sequencing was blood. Here the CDR3 is given as CASSPRKLAGVETQYF. The DNA sequence is as follows: TGTGCCAGCAGCCCCCGTAAACTAGCGGGAGTGGAGACCCAGTACTTC.